This T cell receptor beta chain stems from a study of blood T cell repertoires in COVID-19. For the study at large: Researchers got acute and convalescent COVID-19 samples from the United States, Italy and Spain. T cells, B-cell-depleted T cells, or PBMCs provided the cDNA or gDNA that served as material.

Trimming took 8 bases from V and 0 from J, leaving 14 bases between them. Germline V gives CDR1 LNHNV, CDR2 YYDKDF (reference sequence). The CDR3 covers 15 residues. As originally analysed: Reference gene primer amplification gave estimated nucleated cell counts. Some clones are missing from TCRdb's copy, which holds only in-frame ones; the method was immunoSEQ multiplex PCR. V and J calls and clone size are those listed in that table; D and trimming were worked out from the DNA. Among tens of thousands of clones listed, approximately 88% were seen once. Sequencing was done on a sample of peripheral blood. The sequence derives from a woman aged 70-85 years with acute or convalescent COVID-19. The V and J genes are TRBV15 and TRBJ2-1, with a tentative D call TRBD1 (6 bases). The CDR3 nucleotides read TGTGCCACCGCTCCGGGACAAAGCTCCTACAATGAGCAGTTCTTC. Translated, it gives CATAPGQSSYNEQFF.